One sample yielded the 5 T cell receptor beta chains listed below, sequenced in a study of T cell changes during pregnancy in multiple sclerosis. Assay used: immunoSEQ multiplex PCR; TCRdb lists only in-frame clones, some missing. The sample comprises about 40,000 clones, more than 80% of which are singletons, and 0.95% to 1.5% rests with the top ten. The sequencing used peripheral blood, collected before pregnancy. These receptor sequences come from a female donor with multiple sclerosis, enrolled in a pregnancy study.

DNA of the CDR3: TGCGCCAGCAGCTCCAGGGGTGACACTGAAGCTTTCTTT. This gives the protein CASSSRGDTEAFF. The chain joins TRBV5-1 to TRBJ1-1, with a tentative D call TRBD1 (6 bases). CDR1 and CDR2 (germline): SGHRS, YFSETQ. The CDR3 extends over 13 amino acids. The V end was cut by 3 bases, the J end by 3 bases, with 9 bases between.

J is TRBJ1-3 and V is TRBV5-5; TRBD1 matches at 9 bases. Trimming cost V 4 bases and J 2 bases; bases outside gene matches: 7. The CDR3 is made up of 16 amino acids. Germline CDR1 and CDR2: SGHKS and YYEKEE (reference sequence). Here the CDR3 reads CASSITGTGPGNTIYF. The CDR3 region has the DNA TGTGCCAGCAGCATTACCGGGACAGGGCCTGGAAACACCATATATTTT. The whole variable domain, filled in from reference TRBV5-5 and TRBJ1-3, reads DAGVTQSPTHLIKTRGQQVTLRCSPISGHKSVSWYQQVLGQGPQFIFQYYEKEERGRGNFPDRFSARQFPNYSSELNVNALLLGDSALYLCASSITGTGPGNTIYFGEGSWLTVV.

The V gene is TRBV9, the J gene TRBJ1-1; possible D gene TRBD1, 5 bases. The V gene lost 0 bases and the J gene lost 5 bases, with 8 bases spanning the gap. CDR1 SGDLS and CDR2 YYNGEE come from the germline V gene. The CDR3 loop spans 13 amino acids. CDR3 coding DNA: TGTGCCAGCAGCGTAGATAGGGGAACTGAAGCTTTCTTT. Translating it yields CASSVDRGTEAFF.

The chain joins TRBV4-2 to TRBJ2-7; 7 nucleotides match TRBD2. Germline V gene data show CDR1 as LGHNA and CDR2 as YNFKEQ. The length of the CDR3 is 18 residues. V shed 2 bases and J 4 bases; nucleotides not matched to a gene: 17. CDR3 nucleotides: TGTGCCAGCAGCCAAAGGGCTGGGGGGAGCGGGAACCAGTACGAGCAGTACTTC. This sequence encodes CASSQRAGGSGNQYEQYF.

V and J are TRBV18 and TRBJ2-5, with D possibly matching TRBD2 (5 bases). Germline values: CDR1 KGHSH, CDR2 LQKENI. The CDR3 totals 13 residues. V lost 2 bases and J 7 bases, leaving 11 bases between the germline ends. The CDR3 DNA reads TGTGCCAGCTCACCAGTCCGGGAAGGGACCCAGTACTTC. Protein sequence: CASSPVREGTQYF.